This is a list of T cell receptor beta chains from one sample in a study of T cell changes during pregnancy in multiple sclerosis. Clones were read by immunoSEQ multiplex PCR, and TCRdb kept only the in-frame ones, dropping some. In the table there are some 77,000 clones, over 85% of which are singletons. The source material was peripheral blood, sampled in the second trimester of pregnancy. These receptor sequences come from a female donor in good health, enrolled as a control in a pregnancy study. CDR3s include the opening cysteine and the closing phenylalanine or tryptophan. D genes are given only for firm matches. Rows give clone size only sometimes, using once, few, many, or a class for an expanded clone.

NA	TRBV28	15	TRBJ1-1	TRBD1	CASSIPGQGNTEAFF	TGTGCCAGCAGTATACCCGGACAGGGGAACACTGAAGCTTTCTTT
NA	TRBV11-1	16	TRBJ2-2	NA	CASSARQVGDTGELFF	TGTGCCAGCAGCGCCCGACAGGTTGGGGACACCGGGGAGCTGTTTTTT
NA	TRBV9	15	TRBJ2-7	NA	CASSATGTYSYEQYF	TGTGCCAGCAGCGCCACCGGGACTTACTCCTACGAGCAGTACTTC
NA	TRBV4-3	15	TRBJ1-2	TRBD1	CASSPRRGGAFGYTF	TGCGCCAGCAGCCCCAGAAGAGGGGGCGCTTTTGGCTACACCTTC
NA	TRBV2	15	TRBJ1-5	NA	CASSERQVIGQPQHF	TGTGCCAGCAGTGAAAGACAGGTGATAGGTCAGCCCCAGCATTTT
NA	TRBV29-1	14	TRBJ2-5	TRBD1	CSVPQGAGWETQYF	TGCAGCGTCCCACAGGGGGCGGGTTGGGAGACCCAGTACTTC
NA	TRBV6-1	14	TRBJ1-3	NA	CASRRVYSGNTIYF	TGTGCCAGTCGCAGGGTTTACTCTGGAAACACCATATATTTT
NA	TRBV7-2	15	TRBJ1-6	NA	CASSLAARGNSPLHF	TGTGCCAGCAGCTTAGCCGCCAGGGGAAATTCACCCCTCCACTTT
NA	TRBV11-2	13	TRBJ1-1	TRBD1	CASSSGTATEAFF	TGTGCCAGCAGCTCCGGGACAGCCACTGAAGCTTTCTTT
NA	TRBV12-5	13	TRBJ1-1	TRBD1	CASGYDRGRAAFF	TGTGCTAGTGGTTATGACAGGGGGCGGGCAGCTTTCTTT
NA	TRBV18	15	TRBJ2-5	NA	CASSPLKAGQETQYF	TGTGCCAGCTCACCGCTAAAAGCGGGCCAAGAGACCCAGTACTTC
NA	TRBV5-1	13	TRBJ2-7	NA	CASSGRDIYEQYF	TGCGCCAGCAGCGGCCGGGACATCTACGAGCAGTACTTC
NA	TRBV27	12	TRBJ1-1	NA	CAIKTGNTEAFF	TGTGCCATTAAAACGGGGAACACTGAAGCTTTCTTT
NA	TRBV7-3	17	TRBJ2-1	TRBD2	CASSLRDAGGGYNEQFF	TGTGCCAGCAGCTTAAGGGATGCGGGGGGAGGATACAATGAGCAGTTCTTC
NA	TRBV2	14	TRBJ1-4	TRBD1	CASNAGTGTEKLFF	TGTGCCAGCAACGCCGGGACAGGGACCGAAAAACTGTTTTTT
NA	TRBV30	16	TRBJ2-3	TRBD1	CACFTPGQDPTDTQYF	TGTGCCTGTTTTACGCCGGGACAGGACCCCACAGATACGCAGTATTTT
NA	TRBV7-9	14	TRBJ2-7	TRBD1	CASSLARGRDEQYF	TGTGCCAGCAGCTTAGCCAGGGGGCGGGACGAGCAGTACTTC
once	TRBV19	15	TRBJ1-5	TRBD1	CASSAGQGVGQPQHF	TGTGCCAGTAGTGCGGGACAGGGGGTAGGTCAGCCCCAGCATTTT
NA	TRBV14	13	TRBJ1-2	NA	CASGPGVQHGYTF	TGTGCCAGCGGCCCAGGGGTTCAGCATGGCTACACCTTC
NA	TRBV4-3	14	TRBJ1-4	NA	CASSYRVSNEKLFF	TGCGCCAGCAGTTACAGGGTATCTAATGAAAAACTGTTTTTT
NA	TRBV27	15	TRBJ1-4	TRBD1	CASSPTGEANEKLFF	TGTGCCAGCAGTCCGACAGGGGAGGCTAATGAAAAACTGTTTTTT
NA	TRBV6-1	13	TRBJ2-7	NA	CASSEAQHYEQYF	TGTGCCAGCAGTGAAGCCCAACACTACGAGCAGTACTTC
few	TRBV20-1	11	TRBJ1-4	NA	CSADFNEKLFF	TGCAGTGCTGACTTTAATGAAAAACTGTTTTTT
NA	TRBV7-9	12	TRBJ2-7	TRBD1	CASSETGYEQYF	TGTGCCAGCAGCGAGACAGGGTACGAGCAGTACTTC
NA	TRBV7-6	14	TRBJ1-1	TRBD1	CASSFSGGNTEAFF	TGTGCCAGCAGCTTTTCAGGGGGTAACACTGAAGCTTTCTTT
NA	TRBV19	15	TRBJ2-1	NA	CASSSQGSFYNEQFF	TGTGCCAGTAGTTCTCAGGGAAGCTTCTACAATGAGCAGTTCTTC
NA	TRBV18	14	TRBJ2-3	NA	CASSPPTRSDTQYF	TGTGCCAGCTCACCCCCTACTAGGTCCGATACGCAGTATTTT
NA	TRBV27	14	TRBJ1-4	NA	CASSNQGFGEKLFF	TGTGCCAGCAGTAATCAGGGGTTCGGTGAAAAACTGTTTTTT
NA	TRBV7-9	16	TRBJ1-6	NA	CASTPNRGGASSPLHF	TGTGCCAGTACCCCTAATCGGGGGGGGGCGAGTTCACCCCTCCACTTT
many	TRBV7-2	14	TRBJ1-2	NA	CASSLISGDYGYTF	TGTGCCAGCAGCTTAATCTCGGGGGACTATGGCTACACCTTC
NA	TRBV6-6	14	TRBJ1-5	TRBD1	CASRSDRELQPQHF	TGTGCCAGCAGATCGGACAGGGAGCTTCAGCCCCAGCATTTT
NA	TRBV28	15	TRBJ1-1	NA	CASSPYQGTNTEAFF	TGTGCCAGCAGTCCCTACCAGGGTACAAACACTGAAGCTTTCTTT
NA	TRBV9	15	TRBJ2-7	TRBD1	CASSPRTGVAYEQYF	TGTGCCAGCAGCCCCCGGACAGGGGTTGCATACGAGCAGTACTTC
NA	TRBV7-9	13	TRBJ2-7	NA	CASSATGIDEQYF	TGTGCCAGCAGCGCAACAGGGATCGACGAGCAGTACTTC
NA	TRBV7-9	15	TRBJ2-1	NA	CASRGQFGSYNEQFF	TGTGCCAGCAGGGGACAATTTGGCTCCTACAATGAGCAGTTCTTC
NA	TRBV20-1	11	TRBJ2-7	NA	CSAEGIYEQYF	TGCAGTGCTGAGGGCATCTACGAGCAGTACTTC
few	TRBV10-3	12	TRBJ1-1	TRBD1	CAIRTGQAEAFF	TGTGCCATAAGGACAGGGCAGGCTGAAGCTTTCTTT
NA	TRBV19	12	TRBJ2-7	NA	CASSTWGLEQYF	TGTGCCAGTAGTACTTGGGGACTCGAGCAGTACTTC
NA	TRBV29-1	11	TRBJ1-4	TRBD1	CSVGQGLKLFF	TGCAGCGTTGGACAGGGTCTGAAACTGTTTTTT
NA	TRBV7-2	19	TRBJ2-5	TRBD2	CASSLRAGGGALSQPTQYF	TGTGCCAGCAGCTTACGTGCTGGCGGGGGGGCACTTTCCCAACCGACCCAGTACTTC
NA	TRBV28	14	TRBJ2-7	NA	CASSLPGGRYEQYF	TGTGCCAGCAGTTTACCAGGGGGGCGCTACGAGCAGTACTTC
once	TRBV7-9	14	TRBJ2-2	TRBD1	CASSSTGNTGELFF	TGTGCCAGCAGCTCGACAGGGAATACCGGGGAGCTGTTTTTT
NA	TRBV7-9	14	TRBJ1-2	NA	CASSSTAKGYGYTF	TGTGCCAGCAGCTCGACAGCTAAGGGGTATGGCTACACCTTC
NA	TRBV19	18	TRBJ1-6	TRBD1	CASSIGGQGASYNSPLHF	TGTGCCAGTAGTATAGGGGGACAGGGGGCCTCCTATAATTCACCCCTCCACTTT